A selection of T cell receptor beta chains follows, all from one sample in a study of cytomegalovirus exposure and HLA in healthy donors. Here immunoSEQ multiplex PCR was the method, and the copy in TCRdb shows in-frame clones only, minus some. Seen here are about 130,000 clones, over 75% observed once, and the top ten hold 3.5% to 4.5%. Sequencing used PBMCs. These TCRs come from a man younger than 30 in good health and CMV-seropositive. CDR3s leave out the opening cysteine and the closing phenylalanine or tryptophan.

v_call,j_call,cdr3_aa
TRBV15,TRBJ2-7,ATSRPEGVSGRIPYEQY
TRBV6-7,TRBJ2-1,ANQDRDRACNEQF
TRBV19,TRBJ1-4,ASSNRQGLKLF
TRBV6-5,TRBJ1-2,ASSYRLSNYGYT
TRBV19,TRBJ2-1,ASSTRQGYNEQF
TRBV19,TRBJ1-3,ASSLTGLGNTIY
TRBV19,TRBJ1-4,SICRGAPLGCNEKLF
TRBV4-1,TRBJ1-6,ASSQENWGPQDSPLH
TRBV30,TRBJ1-2,AWSEGDGYT
TRBV30,TRBJ2-6,AWSVWASGANVLT
TRBV25-1,TRBJ2-2,ASSVRREGEYTGELF
TRBV6-5,TRBJ1-2,ASSPALQGEKGYT
TRBV7-2,TRBJ2-7,ASSIGQGWRESLYEQY
TRBV9,TRBJ1-5,ASSATENQPQH
TRBV30,TRBJ1-1,AWSVRSWYSDTEAF
TRBV18,TRBJ2-5,ASSTTPSAGETQY
TRBV4-3,TRBJ2-5,ASSQGPLETQY
TRBV4-2,TRBJ2-1,ASSQALASYNEQF
TRBV7-6,TRBJ1-5,ASSPLAGNQPQH
TRBV25-1,TRBJ2-7,ASSKTGGSYEQY
TRBV19,TRBJ2-5,ASSIRSGATKETQY
TRBV6-1,TRBJ1-4,ASSDPGTSYEKLF
TRBV7-2,TRBJ1-2,ASREGTGTYGYT
TRBV7-9,TRBJ2-1,ASEFAREQF
TRBV6-5,TRBJ2-1,ASNDRQGTF
TRBV4-1,TRBJ2-2,ASSRGGAGANTGELF
TRBV27,TRBJ2-3,ASRPHTATWDTQY
TRBV5-6,TRBJ2-1,ASPPGRARPQSEQF
TRBV6-1,TRBJ1-3,ASSEVAGFGNTIY
TRBV6-6,TRBJ1-1,ASTKDQGPEAF
TRBV18,TRBJ1-1,ASSRTEMNTEAF
TRBV2,TRBJ1-5,ASSNENSNQPQH
TRBV7-2,TRBJ2-5,ASRPSGGWEETQY
TRBV19,TRBJ2-7,ATKAGTGIEFYEQY
TRBV5-6,TRBJ1-1,ASSEGDHTTEAF
TRBV5-1,TRBJ2-7,ASSLAGSNYEQY
TRBV7-2,TRBJ2-7,ASSFEVYYEQY
TRBV5-1,TRBJ2-4,ASRGQGFGNIQY
TRBV7-9,TRBJ1-4,SSSFGEGEKLF
TRBV6-6,TRBJ1-6,ASSKNLRTGFSPLH
TRBV15,TRBJ1-3,ATSRGGTGGNTIY
TRBV6-6,TRBJ1-5,ASSYEGTEDQPQH